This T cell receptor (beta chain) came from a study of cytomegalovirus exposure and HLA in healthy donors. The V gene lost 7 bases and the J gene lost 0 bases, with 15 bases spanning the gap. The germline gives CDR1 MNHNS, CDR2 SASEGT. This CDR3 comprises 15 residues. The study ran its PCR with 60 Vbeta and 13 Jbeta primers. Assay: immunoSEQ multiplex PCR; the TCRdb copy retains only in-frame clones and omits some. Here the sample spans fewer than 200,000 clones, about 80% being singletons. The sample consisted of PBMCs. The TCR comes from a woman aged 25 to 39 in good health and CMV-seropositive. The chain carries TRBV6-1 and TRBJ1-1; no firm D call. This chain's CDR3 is CASNEAVSLNTEAFF. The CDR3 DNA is TGTGCCAGCAATGAGGCGGTTAGCTTGAACACTGAAGCTTTCTTT.